This T cell receptor (beta chain) emerged from a study of shared clonotypes between healthy human individuals. General observations from the study: Lower generation probabilities were found for non-shared clonotypes than for those shared by all four donors. Deeper or shallower sequencing was expected to change how clonotypes are shared among donors. Across a few donors, naive CD4 shared around 5.1%, naive CD8 around 4%, memory CD4 2.3%, memory CD8 around 0.42%.

Worth noting for this clone: The target antigen is unknown.

The CDR3 is 16 amino acids. CDR1 and CDR2 from the germline V gene are SEHNR and FQNEAQ (reference sequence). With 3 bases clipped from V and 4 bases from J, the junction kept 12 bases outside the gene matches. The authors distributed each subset's genomic DNA evenly over several immunoSEQ plates. Produced via immunoSEQ multiplex PCR; TCRdb's table is partial and in-frame only. The sample consists of a few million clones, approximately 94% of them appearing once. The chain recombines TRBV7-9 with TRBJ2-7, with 7 bases lining up with TRBD2. The specimen was naive CD4+ T cells sorted from blood. Subset in this sample: CD45RA+ positively selected. The TCR was taken from a man aged 18 to 30 in good health. As DNA, the CDR3 is TGTGCCAGCAGCTTGAGCGGGGCATTGGGTGGTTACGAGCAGTACTTC. Protein sequence: CASSLSGALGGYEQYF.